This passage covers 18 T cell receptor beta chains from one sample sequenced in a study of blood T cell repertoires in COVID-19. Sequencing used immunoSEQ multiplex PCR; TCRdb keeps in-frame clones, though not all of them. The sample lists about 21,000 clones; 70% to 85% were seen once. The sequenced sample consisted of peripheral blood. These receptors originate from a human donor in a cohort sampled during active COVID-19.

This chain links TRBV6-2 or TRBV6-3 with TRBJ2-1; TRBD2 is a possible D gene (5 bases). Germline V gene data show CDR1 as MNHEY and CDR2 as SVGEGT. Trimming took 2 bases from V and 0 from J, leaving 5 bases between them. CDR3 length: 14 amino acids. CDR3 protein: CASSYGSSYNEQFF. For the CDR3, the DNA is TGTGCCAGCAGTTACGGGAGCTCCTACAATGAGCAGTTCTTC.

This chain links TRBV12-3 or TRBV12-4 with TRBJ1-1, with D unclear. The CDR3 is 11 amino acids. Trimming shortened V by 9 bases and J by 7 bases, and 12 bases separated the two germline ends. The CDR3 region is CASRLSGEAFF. The CDR3 region has the DNA TGTGCCAGTCGGTTGAGTGGTGAAGCTTTCTTT.

The V call is TRBV11-2, the J call TRBJ2-7, with D maybe TRBD1 (5 bases). Germline V gene data show CDR1 as SGHAT and CDR2 as FQNNGV. The CDR3 spans 13 residues. V was shortened by 1 base and J by 2 bases, with 6 bases between the two germline ends. This CDR3 is CASSLGQTYEQYF. CDR3 nucleotide sequence: TGTGCCAGCAGCTTAGGACAGACCTACGAGCAGTACTTC.

The V and J genes are TRBV2 and TRBJ2-2; unclear D gene. Germline V gives CDR1 SNHLY, CDR2 FYNNEI. The ends were cut back, 5 bases at V and 4 bases at J, with 8 bases in the middle. The CDR3 consists of 13 residues. The CDR3 DNA reads as TGTGCCAGCAGTCGGAGATCCACCGGGGAGCTGTTTTTT. Translated: CASSRRSTGELFF.

CDR3 nucleotides: TGTGCCAGCAGCTCCAGGACTAGCGGGAAATACAATGAGCAGTTCTTC. Protein sequence: CASSSRTSGKYNEQFF. The chain joins TRBV7-2 to TRBJ2-1, with TRBD2 matching over 12 bases. CDR1 is SGHTA, CDR2 FQGNSA, per germline. V shed 4 bases, J shed 4 bases, and the junction held 5 bases outside the gene matches. This CDR3 region has 16 residues. The entire variable domain, with the rest obtained from reference TRBV7-2 and TRBJ2-1, is as follows: GAGVSQSPSNKVTEKGKDVELRCDPISGHTALYWYRQSLGQGLEFLIYFQGNSAPDKSGLPSDRFSAERTGGSVSTLTIQRTQQEDSAVYLCASSSRTSGKYNEQFFGPGTRLTVL.

This chain joins TRBV5-5 and TRBJ2-7; tentatively, D is TRBD1 (6 bases). In germline, CDR1 is SGHKS, CDR2 YYEKEE (reference sequence). With 4 bases removed from V and 2 bases from J, the gap between germline ends came to 16 bases. The CDR3 extends over 15 amino acids. The CDR3 coding sequence is TGTGCCAGCAGCCCCGCGGGTGGGGGCCCCTACGAGCAGTACTTC. Translation: CASSPAGGGPYEQYF.

This rearrangement joins TRBV29-1 to TRBJ2-7; D is unclear. Trimming pared 6 bases from V and 0 bases from J, leaving 9 bases between. This CDR3 has 12 amino acids. Per germline, CDR1 SQVTM and CDR2 ANQGSEA. As DNA, the CDR3 is TGCAGCGTCGTGACGGGCTCCTACGAGCAGTACTTC. As protein: CSVVTGSYEQYF.

As regards this clone: In the same sample, other DNA sequences code for this CDR3. V is TRBV6-1 and J is TRBJ2-7; 10 bases agree with TRBD2. The CDR3 is 15 amino acids. The trim removed 2 bases at V and 1 base at J, leaving 2 bases unmatched. The germline V gene has CDR1 MNHNS and CDR2 SASEGT. DNA for the CDR3: TGTGCCAGCAGTGAAAGGACTAGCGGTTCCTACGAGCAGTACTTC. Its translation is CASSERTSGSYEQYF.

J is TRBJ2-1 and V is TRBV11-3, with D perhaps TRBD2 (6 bases). CDR1 is SGHNT and CDR2 is YENEEA in the germline V gene. Trimming cost V 5 bases and J 6 bases, with 20 bases left between them. The CDR3 is 16 residues long. CDR3 amino acids: CASSTPTTPEGNEQFF. CDR3 coding DNA: TGTGCCAGCAGCACCCCGACCACCCCGGAGGGCAATGAGCAGTTCTTC. Drawing the rest from reference TRBV11-3 and TRBJ2-1, the complete variable domain is EAGVVQSPRYKIIEKKQPVAFWCNPISGHNTLYWYLQNLGQGPELLIRYENEEAVDDSQLPKDRFSAERLKGVDSTLKIQPAELGDSAVYLCASSTPTTPEGNEQFFGPGTRLTVL.

V and J are TRBV29-1 and TRBJ2-5; weak D call: TRBD1 (6 bases). The CDR3 is made up of 13 amino acids. V was cut by 7 bases and J by 5 bases, with 17 bases left in between. Germline CDR1 SQVTM, CDR2 ANQGSEA. The CDR3 DNA is TGCAGCGGTAACCAACAGGGCCGGGAGACCCAGTACTTC. Encoded protein: CSGNQQGRETQYF.

The chain recombines TRBV28 with TRBJ1-1; a weak D match, TRBD1 (6 bases). Looked up from germline, CDR1 is MDHEN and CDR2 is SYDVKM. There are 14 residues in the CDR3. V dropped 6 bases and J dropped 4 bases, with 15 bases sitting between them. CDR3 loop: CASRNREGGTEAFF. The CDR3 coding sequence is TGTGCCAGCAGGAACAGGGAGGGTGGCACTGAAGCTTTCTTT.

The sample holds one count of this clone. The chain links TRBV6-5 to TRBJ2-2; 9 bases agree with TRBD2. After removal of 0 bases from V and 6 bases from J, the junction contained 5 bases not matched to a gene. This CDR3 contains 16 residues. Germline values: CDR1 MNHEY, CDR2 SVGAGI. The CDR3 sequence: CASSYSGGRVAGELFF. CDR3 nucleotide sequence: TGTGCCAGCAGTTACTCTGGCGGGAGGGTCGCCGGGGAGCTGTTTTTT.

The chain carries TRBV7-9 and TRBJ2-7; 8 bases match TRBD2. Germline CDR1 is SEHNR and CDR2 is FQNEAQ (reference sequence). The CDR3 totals 14 residues. V shed 1 base, J shed 2 bases, and the junction held 1 base outside the gene matches. This CDR3 reads CASSLVAGPYEQYF. CDR3 sequence (DNA): TGTGCCAGCAGCTTAGTAGCGGGACCCTACGAGCAGTACTTC.

The chain uses TRBV5-4 and TRBJ2-5; 11 nucleotides agree with TRBD2. The CDR3 spans 15 residues. CDR1 is SGHNT, CDR2 YYREEE, per germline (reference sequence). Trimming at V came to 0 bases and at J to 5 bases, leaving 3 bases not matched to a gene. CDR3 in DNA: TGTGCCAGCAGCTTGGGACTAGCGGGGAGGGAGACCCAGTACTTC. Encoded protein: CASSLGLAGRETQYF.

This chain joins TRBV30 and TRBJ1-2, with TRBD1 matching over 9 bases. CDR3 length: 13 amino acids. CDR1 and CDR2 (germline): GTSNPN, SVGIG (reference sequence). V shed 5 bases and J 6 bases; nucleotides not matched to a gene: 7. The CDR3 spells CAWVGTGLDGYTF. CDR3 coding DNA: TGTGCCTGGGTGGGGACAGGGCTTGATGGCTACACCTTC.

The CDR3 loop reads CASSDIAGGDTGELFF. DNA of the CDR3: TGTGCCAGCAGTGACATAGCGGGAGGGGACACCGGGGAGCTGTTTTTT. The chain is built from TRBV6-4 and TRBJ2-2; TRBD2 agrees at 11 bases. The CDR3 sequence is 16 residues long. The germline gives CDR1 MRHNA, CDR2 SNTAGT. The trim removed 2 bases at V and 3 bases at J, leaving 2 bases unmatched.

This chain uses TRBV18 with TRBJ2-1, with TRBD2 as a possible D gene (5 bases). The germline V and J ends were trimmed by 2 bases and 10 bases, with 15 bases remaining between them. The CDR3 runs 14 residues. CDR1 and CDR2 (germline): KGHSH, LQKENI. CDR3 protein: CASSPATMGKEQFF. CDR3 sequence (DNA): TGTGCCAGCTCACCAGCGACTATGGGCAAGGAGCAGTTCTTC.

The gene calls are TRBV7-9 and TRBJ1-2, with D perhaps TRBD1 (5 bases). V lost 5 bases and J lost 3, with 16 bases in between. The V gene's germline CDR1 is SEHNR and CDR2 FQNEAQ (reference sequence). The CDR3 is made up of 15 amino acids. This CDR3 reads CASSPPREWDYGYTF. The CDR3 nucleotides are TGTGCCAGCAGCCCCCCCAGGGAATGGGACTATGGCTACACCTTC.